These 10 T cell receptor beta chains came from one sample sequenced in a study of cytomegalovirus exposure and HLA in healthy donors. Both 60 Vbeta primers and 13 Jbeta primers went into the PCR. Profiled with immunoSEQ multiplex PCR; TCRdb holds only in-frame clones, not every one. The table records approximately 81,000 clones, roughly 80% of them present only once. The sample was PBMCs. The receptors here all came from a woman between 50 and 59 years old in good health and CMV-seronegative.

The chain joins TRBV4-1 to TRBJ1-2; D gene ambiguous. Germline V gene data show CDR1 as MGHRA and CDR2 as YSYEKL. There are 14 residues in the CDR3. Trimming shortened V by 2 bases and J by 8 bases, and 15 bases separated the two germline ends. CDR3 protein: CASSQSPLGGGYTF. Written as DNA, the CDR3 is TGCGCCAGCAGCCAATCGCCGTTGGGAGGCGGCTACACCTTC.

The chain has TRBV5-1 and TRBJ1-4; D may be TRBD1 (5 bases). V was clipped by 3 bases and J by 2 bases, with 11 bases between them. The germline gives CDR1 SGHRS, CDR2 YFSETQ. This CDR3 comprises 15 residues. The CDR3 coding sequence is TGCGCCAGCAGCTCCACCGGGGGGACTAATGAAAAACTGTTTTTT. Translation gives CASSSTGGTNEKLFF.

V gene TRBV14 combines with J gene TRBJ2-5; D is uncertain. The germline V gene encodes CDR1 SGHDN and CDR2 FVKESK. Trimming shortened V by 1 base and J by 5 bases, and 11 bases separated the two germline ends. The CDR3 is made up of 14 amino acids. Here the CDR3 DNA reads TGTGCCAGCAGCCAAGGCGCTAGATCTGAGACCCAGTACTTC. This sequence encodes CASSQGARSETQYF.

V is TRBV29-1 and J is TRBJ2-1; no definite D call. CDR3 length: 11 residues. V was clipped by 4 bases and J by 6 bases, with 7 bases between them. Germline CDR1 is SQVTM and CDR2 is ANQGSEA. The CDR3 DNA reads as TGCAGCGTTGTTGGCGGCAATGAGCAGTTCTTC. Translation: CSVVGGNEQFF.

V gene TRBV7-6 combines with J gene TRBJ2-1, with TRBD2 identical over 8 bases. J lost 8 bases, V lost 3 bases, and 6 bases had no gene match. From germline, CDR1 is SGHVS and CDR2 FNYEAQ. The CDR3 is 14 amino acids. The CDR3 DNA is TGTGCCAGCAGCTTTTACGGGGGGGCGGATGAGCAGTTCTTC. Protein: CASSFYGGADEQFF. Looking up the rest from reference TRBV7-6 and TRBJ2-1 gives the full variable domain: GAGVSQSPRYKVTKRGQDVALRCDPISGHVSLYWYRQALGQGPEFLTYFNYEAQQDKSGLPNDRFSAERPEGSISTLTIQRTEQRDSAMYRCASSFYGGADEQFFGPGTRLTVL.

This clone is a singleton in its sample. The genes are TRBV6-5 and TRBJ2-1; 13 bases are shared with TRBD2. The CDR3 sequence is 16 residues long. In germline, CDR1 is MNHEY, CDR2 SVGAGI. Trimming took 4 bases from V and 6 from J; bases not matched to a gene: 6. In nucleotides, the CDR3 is TGTGCCAGCAGTTCACTAGCGGGGGGGCAGTTCAATGAGCAGTTCTTC. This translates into CASSSLAGGQFNEQFF.

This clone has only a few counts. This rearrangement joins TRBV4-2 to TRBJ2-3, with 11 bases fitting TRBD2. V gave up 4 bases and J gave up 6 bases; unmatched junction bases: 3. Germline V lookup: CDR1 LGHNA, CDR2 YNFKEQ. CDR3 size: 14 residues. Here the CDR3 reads CASSLSGRVDTQYF. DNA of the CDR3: TGTGCCAGCAGCCTTAGCGGGAGGGTTGATACGCAGTATTTT.

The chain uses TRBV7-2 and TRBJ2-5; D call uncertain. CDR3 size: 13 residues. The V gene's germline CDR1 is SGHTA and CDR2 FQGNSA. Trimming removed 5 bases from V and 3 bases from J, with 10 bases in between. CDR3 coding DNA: TGTGCCAGCAGCCCCCCGGTCAAAGAGACCCAGTACTTC. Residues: CASSPPVKETQYF.

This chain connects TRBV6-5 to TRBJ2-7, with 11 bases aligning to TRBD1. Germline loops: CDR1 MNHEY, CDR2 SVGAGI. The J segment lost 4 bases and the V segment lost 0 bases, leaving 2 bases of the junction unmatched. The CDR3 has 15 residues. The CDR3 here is CASSYSDRGPYEQYF. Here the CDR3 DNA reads TGTGCCAGCAGTTACTCGGACAGGGGGCCATACGAGCAGTACTTC.

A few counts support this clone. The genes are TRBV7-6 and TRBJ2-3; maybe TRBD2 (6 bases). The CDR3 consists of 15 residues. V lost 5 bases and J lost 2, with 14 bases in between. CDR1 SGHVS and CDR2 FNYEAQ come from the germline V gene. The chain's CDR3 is CASSPRERDTDTQYF. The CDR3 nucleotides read TGTGCCAGCAGCCCCCGGGAGAGGGACACAGATACGCAGTATTTT.